The rows below give T cell receptor beta chains drawn from one sample of a study of blood T cell repertoires in COVID-19. Here immunoSEQ multiplex PCR was the method, and the copy in TCRdb shows in-frame clones only, minus some. Here the sample spans 310,000 or so clones, nearly 90% being singletons. Sequenced: PBMCs or T cells enriched from blood (not recorded which). The receptors shown here come from a woman between 18 and 30 years old with acute COVID-19. The CDR3 runs from the conserved cysteine through the conserved F or W. The D gene is left open where the match is weak. Not all rows give a size; the values are once, few, many and, for expanded clones, a class.

-	TRBJ2-1	TRBD1	TRBV2	CASSARQGYNEQFF	TGTGCCAGCTCGGCCCGACAGGGCTACAATGAGCAGTTCTTC
-	TRBJ2-2	-	TRBV30	CAWSGLRVNTGELFF	TGTGCCTGGAGTGGTCTGCGGGTAAACACCGGGGAGCTGTTTTTT
-	TRBJ2-7	-	TRBV14	CASSNQFGGHEQYF	TGTGCCAGCAGCAACCAGTTTGGTGGGCACGAGCAGTACTTC
-	TRBJ1-2	-	TRBV18	CASSHLQGIDNGYTF	TGTGCCAGCTCACATCTCCAGGGGATCGATAATGGCTACACCTTC
few	TRBJ2-3	-	TRBV6-4	CASSDVSAARDTQYF	TGTGCCAGCAGTGACGTGTCTGCGGCAAGGGATACGCAGTATTTT
-	TRBJ2-1	-	TRBV11-1	CASSLGGESLSEQFF	TGTGCCAGCAGCTTGGGTGGGGAGTCCCTAAGTGAGCAGTTCTTC
-	TRBJ2-2	-	TRBV28	CASRSPGRGTGELFF	TGTGCCAGCAGATCTCCGGGCCGGGGAACCGGGGAGCTGTTTTTT
once	TRBJ2-5	-	TRBV7-3	CASSLGGAGETQYF	TGTGCCAGCAGCTTAGGAGGGGCTGGGGAGACCCAGTACTTC
once	TRBJ2-1	TRBD1	TRBV24-1	CATSDSGQASYNEQFF	TGTGCCACCAGTGATTCAGGACAGGCCTCCTACAATGAGCAGTTCTTC
-	TRBJ2-3	TRBD1	TRBV5-1	CASSSDRGTDTQYF	TGCGCCAGCAGCTCGGACAGGGGCACAGATACGCAGTATTTT
few	TRBJ1-1	-	TRBV3-1/TRBV3-2	CASSRGAGAFF	TGTGCCAGCAGCCGAGGGGCGGGGGCTTTCTTT
-	TRBJ2-3	-	TRBV5-1	CASSLRAVLSDTQYF	TGCGCCAGCAGCTTGCGAGCGGTCCTCTCCGATACGCAGTATTTT
-	TRBJ1-3	TRBD1	TRBV23-1	CASSRTLLPGQGGDTIYF	TGCGCCAGCAGTCGAACCTTGCTGCCGGGACAGGGTGGAGACACCATATATTTT
-	TRBJ1-6	-	TRBV7-2	CASSLNFVSSYNSPLHF	TGTGCCAGCAGCTTAAACTTCGTGAGCTCCTATAATTCACCCCTCCACTTT
-	TRBJ1-2	TRBD1	TRBV15	CATSTGQSYGYTF	TGTGCCACCAGCACGGGACAGAGCTATGGCTACACCTTC
once	TRBJ1-4	TRBD1	TRBV15	CATSRGQGRTNEKLFF	TGTGCCACCAGCAGAGGACAGGGTCGAACTAATGAAAAACTGTTTTTT